The rows below give T cell receptor beta chains drawn from one sample of a study of T cell repertoires in cytomegalovirus infection. TCRdb reprocessed the reads via MiXCR and lists one record per CDR3 protein. The sample shows around 260,000 distinct CDR3 sequences, under 30% of them seen only once. The sequencing input was PBMCs. The receptors derive from a human donor in good health (CMV status not recorded). Some clones in this sample may be carry-over from other donors' samples. Both conserved end residues are part of each CDR3. A D gene is named only where the DNA matches it firmly. Some rows mark clone size as missing; the rest say once, few, many or name a class of expanded clone.

v_gene	d_gene	abundance	j_gene	CDR3nt	CDR3aa
TRBV28	TRBD1	few	TRBJ1-5	TGTGCCAGCAGTTTTAGGGGGCCTCAGCCCCAGCATTTT	CASSFRGPQPQHF
TRBV24-1	NA	NA	TRBJ2-1	TGTGCCACCCGGATGGGCCGGGACTCCGGGGATGAGCGGTTCTTC	CATRMGRDSGDERFF
TRBV10-2	NA	NA	TRBJ2-7	TGCGCCAGCAGTGAAGCCGTTGGGGTCCACGAGCAGTACTTC	CASSEAVGVHEQYF
TRBV5-1	NA	NA	TRBJ1-1	TGCGCCAGCACCTTGGGGACGGATACTGAAGCTTTCTTT	CASTLGTDTEAFF
TRBV2	TRBD2	few	TRBJ2-3	TGTGCCAGCAGTTGGTTAGCGGGGGGGACCGATACGCAGTATTTT	CASSWLAGGTDTQYF
TRBV12-3/TRBV12-4	TRBD1	many	TRBJ1-2	TGTGCCAGCAGCAAGGACAGGGATGGCTACACCTTC	CASSKDRDGYTF
TRBV7-9	NA	many	TRBJ1-1	TGTGCCAGCAGCCTACCCCGGGGGGGCACTGAAGCTTTCTTT	CASSLPRGGTEAFF
TRBV28	NA	NA	TRBJ2-3	TGTGCCAGCAGCATCAGGGAGATAGTAGATACGCAGTATTTT	CASSIREIVDTQYF
TRBV7-9	NA	few	TRBJ1-3	TGTGCCAGCAGCTTATTAAAGGTTTCTGGAAACACCATATATTTT	CASSLLKVSGNTIYF
TRBV29-1	NA	NA	TRBJ2-7	TGCAGCGTTGAGACACTTTCCTACGAGCAGTACTTC	CSVETLSYEQYF
TRBV6-2/TRBV6-3	NA	many	TRBJ1-5	TGTGCCAGCAGTTACGAGGTCGGTAGACGGGGAGGCAATCAGCCCCAGCATTTT	CASSYEVGRRGGNQPQHF
TRBV12-3/TRBV12-4	NA	NA	TRBJ2-1	TGTGCCAGCAGTTTAAAACTGGATGTCTCCTACAATGAGCAGTTCTTC	CASSLKLDVSYNEQFF
TRBV4-1	TRBD1	few	TRBJ1-1	TGCGCCAGCAGCCAAGAGTTGCAAAACAGGGGGAGTGAAGCTTTCTTT	CASSQELQNRGSEAFF
TRBV19	NA	few	TRBJ1-2	TGTGCCAGTAGTATCAGGGCAACTCAACTCCTGGGGTATGGCTACACCTTC	CASSIRATQLLGYGYTF
TRBV7-2	TRBD2	NA	TRBJ2-1	TGTGCCAGCAGCTTCAGCGGGAGGAGTTATGAGCAGTTCTTC	CASSFSGRSYEQFF
TRBV6-2/TRBV6-3	NA	NA	TRBJ2-3	TGTGCCAGCAGACCTTCCGGGAGTTTGGCAGATACGCAGTATTTT	CASRPSGSLADTQYF
TRBV28	NA	many	TRBJ2-2	TGTGCCAGCAGTTCCCGCCTGGCGGGGCTCACCGGGGAGCTGTTTTTT	CASSSRLAGLTGELFF
TRBV30	NA	NA	TRBJ2-5	TGTGCCTGGAGCATACAGGGAGGAGAGACCCAGTACTTC	CAWSIQGGETQYF
TRBV12-3/TRBV12-4	NA	NA	TRBJ1-1	TGTGCCAGCAGTTCAAGGGGGAGGTTGGACACTGAAGCTTTCTTT	CASSSRGRLDTEAFF
TRBV6-1	TRBD1	NA	TRBJ2-3	TGTGCCAGCAGGCCGCCGGGACAGGGGGCCACAGATACGCAGTATTTT	CASRPPGQGATDTQYF